The 12 T cell receptor beta chains reported below all come from one sample, sequenced in a study of T-cell memory formation after mild COVID-19. MiXCR was run by TCRdb on the 5' RACE reads, yielding one entry per CDR3 protein. The table lists 550,000 to 650,000 distinct CDR3 sequences, roughly a sixth of them singletons. Sample: PBMCs or a T cell subset sorted from them (not recorded which). The receptors here all came from an adult woman who had mild COVID-19 (a few samples of this study predate the infection). Cell type and time point are not known.

CDR3 amino acids: CATSRDPMGGPTYEQYF. CDR3 nucleotides: TGTGCCACCAGCAGAGACCCCATGGGGGGCCCCACCTACGAGCAGTACTTC. The chain employs TRBV15 and TRBJ2-7; D might be TRBD1 or TRBD2, each matching 6 bases. CDR1 and CDR2 (germline): LNHNV, YYDKDF (reference sequence). The CDR3 contains 17 residues. V lost 0 bases and J lost 2, with 17 bases in between.

In its sample, this clonotype was seen a few times. The chain recombines TRBV28 with TRBJ2-1; 9 positions match TRBD2. The V gene's germline CDR1 is MDHEN and CDR2 SYDVKM. V was pared by 3 bases and J by 5 bases, with 8 bases of the junction left unmatched. The CDR3 runs to 16 residues. The CDR3 DNA follows: TGTGCCAGCAGTTTCTTGGGCGGGAGGGCTCACAATGAGCAGTTCTTC. This codes for CASSFLGGRAHNEQFF.

This clonotype came up a few times. The chain joins TRBV27 to TRBJ1-2, with 10 bases aligning to TRBD1. CDR3 length: 15 residues. The germline CDR1 and CDR2 sequences are MNHEY and SMNVEV (reference sequence). J was trimmed by 4 bases and V by 3 bases; bases with no gene match: 5. The CDR3 DNA reads as TGTGCCAGCAGTTTGAACGGGGACAGGGGCTATGGCTACACCTTC. Amino acids: CASSLNGDRGYGYTF.

The CDR3: CSVTETGPNTGELFF. CDR3 in DNA: TGCAGCGTGACGGAGACAGGGCCGAACACCGGGGAGCTGTTTTTT. The chain uses TRBV29-1 and TRBJ2-2; 7 nucleotides line up with TRBD1. Trimming removed 6 bases from V and 0 bases from J; junction bases left unmatched: 7. The CDR3 runs 15 residues. CDR1 is SQVTM, CDR2 ANQGSEA, per germline.

This rearrangement joins TRBV18 to TRBJ2-1; 7 bases are shared with TRBD2. The V and J ends lost 6 bases and 14 bases, in that order; junction bases with no gene match: 19. CDR3 length: 15 amino acids. Per germline, CDR1 KGHSH and CDR2 LQKENI. The CDR3 sequence is CASSPDGGGQSREFF. CDR3 nucleotides: TGTGCCAGCTCTCCCGACGGGGGAGGGCAGAGTCGGGAGTTCTTC.

This clonotype was recorded at least ten times. V usage is TRBV5-5 and J usage is TRBJ1-6; D gene uncertain. This CDR3 comprises 12 residues. V dropped 4 bases and J dropped 4 bases, with 3 bases sitting between them. CDR1 and CDR2 (germline): SGHKS, YYEKEE (reference sequence). CDR3 nucleotides: TGTGCCAGCAGCCCATATAATTCACCCCTCCACTTT. Protein: CASSPYNSPLHF.

The sample holds a few counts of this clonotype. The gene calls are TRBV11-2 and TRBJ2-3; TRBD2 aligns across 11 bases. V gave up 6 bases and J gave up 2 bases; unmatched junction bases: 10. The CDR3 is 17 residues long. Germline assignment: CDR1 SGHAT and CDR2 FQNNGV. The CDR3 region is CASRLIKTSGNTDTQYF. CDR3 nucleotide sequence: TGTGCCAGCAGACTAATCAAGACTAGCGGGAACACAGATACGCAGTATTTT.

This clonotype was seen only a few times. This chain links TRBV7-2 with TRBJ2-6; 8 positions match TRBD1. This CDR3 is built from 18 residues. The V and J ends lost 5 bases and 0 bases, in that order; junction bases with no gene match: 9. CDR1 is SGHTA and CDR2 is FQGNSA in the germline V gene. The CDR3 loop is CASSRLGQASSGANVLTF. DNA for the CDR3: TGTGCCAGCAGCCGCCTGGGACAGGCGAGCTCTGGGGCCAACGTCCTGACTTTC.

The chain couples TRBV5-1 to TRBJ2-1; D ambiguous. Germline V lookup: CDR1 SGHRS, CDR2 YFSETQ. V was cut by 0 bases and J by 4 bases, with 11 bases left in between. This CDR3 comprises 15 residues. CDR3 in DNA: TGCGCCAGCAGCTTGGCCGCAGGAATTTACAATGAGCAGTTCTTC. It is translated as CASSLAAGIYNEQFF.

J is TRBJ2-5 and V is TRBV4-1; 7 positions match TRBD1. V gave up 0 bases and J gave up 3 bases; unmatched junction bases: 7. Germline loops: CDR1 MGHRA, CDR2 YSYEKL. This CDR3 contains 16 residues. The CDR3 loop reads CASSQDGRGREETQYF. The CDR3, as DNA: TGCGCCAGCAGCCAAGATGGAAGGGGGCGGGAAGAGACCCAGTACTTC.

The chain combines TRBV7-9 with TRBJ2-1; TRBD1 is a possible D gene (5 bases). The CDR3 sequence is 13 residues long. The V gene's germline CDR1 is SEHNR and CDR2 FQNEAQ (reference sequence). Between the trimmed V and J ends, which lost 10 bases and 1 base, there was a span of 11 bases. The DNA of the CDR3 is TGTGCCACATACCAGGGTTCCTACAATGAGCAGTTCTTC. Amino acid sequence: CATYQGSYNEQFF. The full variable domain, in which reference TRBV7-9 and TRBJ2-1 provide the parts outside the CDR3, is DTGVSQNPRHKITKRGQNVTFRCDPISEHNRLYWYRQTLGQGPEFLTYFQNEAQLEKSRLLSDRFSAERPKGSFSTLEIQRTEQGDSAMYLCATYQGSYNEQFFGPGTRLTVL.

This clonotype was detected only a few times. V usage is TRBV6-1 and J usage is TRBJ2-3, with D possibly matching TRBD1 (6 bases). V was clipped by 2 bases and J by 1 base, with 16 bases between them. The length of the CDR3 is 17 residues. The V gene's germline CDR1 is MNHNS and CDR2 SASEGT. CDR3 sequence reads: CASSETIGGTGTDTQYF. For the CDR3, the DNA is TGTGCCAGCAGTGAAACGATAGGGGGAACCGGCACAGATACGCAGTATTTT.